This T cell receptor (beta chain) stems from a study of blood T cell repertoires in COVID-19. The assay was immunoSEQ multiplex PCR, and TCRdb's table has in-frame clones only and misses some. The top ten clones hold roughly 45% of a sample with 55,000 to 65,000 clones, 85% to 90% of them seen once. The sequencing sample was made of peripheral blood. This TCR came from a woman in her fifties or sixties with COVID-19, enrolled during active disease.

The CDR3 DNA sequence: TGCGCCAGCAGTGAGTGGGCGGGGCCCCTACGAGGGCAGTACTTC. It translates to CASSEWAGPLRGQYF. The V call is TRBV10-2, the J call TRBJ2-7; D is perhaps TRBD2 (6 bases). The germline gives CDR1 WSHSY, CDR2 SAAADI. V lost 1 base, J lost 9 bases, and 19 bases lay in between. This CDR3 region has 15 residues.